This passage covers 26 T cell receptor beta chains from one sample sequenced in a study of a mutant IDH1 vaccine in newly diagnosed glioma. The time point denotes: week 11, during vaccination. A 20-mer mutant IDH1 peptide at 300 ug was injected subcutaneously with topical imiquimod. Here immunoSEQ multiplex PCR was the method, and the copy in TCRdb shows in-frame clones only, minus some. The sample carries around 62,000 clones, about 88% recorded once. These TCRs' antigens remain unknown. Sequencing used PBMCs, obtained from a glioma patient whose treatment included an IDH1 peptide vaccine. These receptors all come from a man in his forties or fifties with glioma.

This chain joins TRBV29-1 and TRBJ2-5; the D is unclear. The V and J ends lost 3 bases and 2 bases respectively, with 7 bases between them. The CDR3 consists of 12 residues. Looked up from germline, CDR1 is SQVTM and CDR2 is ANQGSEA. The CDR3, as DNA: TGCAGCGTTGACACAGTACAAGAGACCCAGTACTTC. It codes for CSVDTVQETQYF.

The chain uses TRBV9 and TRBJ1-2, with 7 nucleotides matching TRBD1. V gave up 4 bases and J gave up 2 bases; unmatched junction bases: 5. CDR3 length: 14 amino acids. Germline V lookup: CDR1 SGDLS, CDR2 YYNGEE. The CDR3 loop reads CASSPEGQNYGYTF. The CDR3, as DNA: TGTGCCAGCAGCCCAGAGGGACAGAACTATGGCTACACCTTC.

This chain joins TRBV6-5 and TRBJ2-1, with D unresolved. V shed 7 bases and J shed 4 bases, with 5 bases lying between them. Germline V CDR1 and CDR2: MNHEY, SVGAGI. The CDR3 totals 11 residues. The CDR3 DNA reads TGTGCCAGCACTGAGTACAATGAGCAGTTCTTC. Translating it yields CASTEYNEQFF.

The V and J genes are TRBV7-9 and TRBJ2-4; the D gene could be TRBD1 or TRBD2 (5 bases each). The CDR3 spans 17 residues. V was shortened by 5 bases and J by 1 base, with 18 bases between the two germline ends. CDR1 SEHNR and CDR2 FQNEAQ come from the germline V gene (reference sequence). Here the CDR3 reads CASSAAGLGVAKNIQYF. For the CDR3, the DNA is TGTGCCAGCAGCGCGGCGGGCCTAGGGGTGGCCAAAAACATTCAGTACTTC.

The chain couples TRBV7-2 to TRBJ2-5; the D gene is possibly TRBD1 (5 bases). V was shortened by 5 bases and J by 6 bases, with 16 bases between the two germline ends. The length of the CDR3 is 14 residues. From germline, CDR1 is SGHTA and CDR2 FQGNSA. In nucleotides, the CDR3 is TGTGCCAGCAGCCCCATCCCAGGGATGCAGACCCAGTACTTC. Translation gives CASSPIPGMQTQYF.

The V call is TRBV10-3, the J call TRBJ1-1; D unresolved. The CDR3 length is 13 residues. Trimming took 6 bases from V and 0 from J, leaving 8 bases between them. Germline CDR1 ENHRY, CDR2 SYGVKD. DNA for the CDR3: TGTGCCATCAGAGTGACTGTGAACACTGAAGCTTTCTTT. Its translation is CAIRVTVNTEAFF.

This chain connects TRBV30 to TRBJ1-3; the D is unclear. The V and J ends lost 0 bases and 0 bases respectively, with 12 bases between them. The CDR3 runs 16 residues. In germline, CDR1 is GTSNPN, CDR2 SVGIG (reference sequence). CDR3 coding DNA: TGTGCCTGGAGTGTACGGGAAGGTTGCTCTGGAAACACCATATATTTT. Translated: CAWSVREGCSGNTIYF.

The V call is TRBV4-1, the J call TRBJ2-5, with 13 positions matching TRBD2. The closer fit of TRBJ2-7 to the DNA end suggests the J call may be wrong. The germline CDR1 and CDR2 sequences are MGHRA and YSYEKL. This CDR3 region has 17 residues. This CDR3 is CASSQALRTSGSYEQYF. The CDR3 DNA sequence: TGCGCCAGCAGCCAAGCTTTAAGGACTAGCGGGAGCTACGAGCAGTACTTC.

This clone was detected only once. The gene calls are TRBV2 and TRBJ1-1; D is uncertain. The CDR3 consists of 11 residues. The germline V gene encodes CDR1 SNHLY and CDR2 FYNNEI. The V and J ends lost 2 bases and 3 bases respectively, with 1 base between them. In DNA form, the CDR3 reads TGTGCCAGCAGTGAATACACTGAAGCTTTCTTT. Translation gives CASSEYTEAFF.

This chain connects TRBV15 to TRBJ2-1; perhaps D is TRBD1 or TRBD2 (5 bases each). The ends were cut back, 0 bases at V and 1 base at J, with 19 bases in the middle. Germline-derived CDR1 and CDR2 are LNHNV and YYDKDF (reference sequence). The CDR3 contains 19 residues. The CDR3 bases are TGTGCCACCAGCAGAGAGAGGGGCATGGCCGACTCATCCTACAATGAGCAGTTCTTC. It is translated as CATSRERGMADSSYNEQFF.

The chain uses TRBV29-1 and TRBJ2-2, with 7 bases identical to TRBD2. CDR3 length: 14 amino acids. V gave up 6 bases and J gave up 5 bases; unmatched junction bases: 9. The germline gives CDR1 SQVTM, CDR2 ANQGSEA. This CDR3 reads CSVLGGSGTGELFF. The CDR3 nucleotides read TGCAGCGTCCTGGGGGGGTCAGGGACCGGGGAGCTGTTTTTT.

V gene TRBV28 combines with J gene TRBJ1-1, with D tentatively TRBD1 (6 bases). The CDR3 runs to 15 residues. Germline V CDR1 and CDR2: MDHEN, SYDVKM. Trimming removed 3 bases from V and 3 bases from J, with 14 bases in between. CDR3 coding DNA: TGTGCCAGCAGTTTCTTTGGGGGCCGCGACACTGAAGCTTTCTTT. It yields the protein CASSFFGGRDTEAFF.

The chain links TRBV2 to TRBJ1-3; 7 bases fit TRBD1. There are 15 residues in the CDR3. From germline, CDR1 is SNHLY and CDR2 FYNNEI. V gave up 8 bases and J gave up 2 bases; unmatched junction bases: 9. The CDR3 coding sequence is TGTGCCAGCGGGAGACAGACAGGGACTGGAAACACCATATATTTT. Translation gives CASGRQTGTGNTIYF.

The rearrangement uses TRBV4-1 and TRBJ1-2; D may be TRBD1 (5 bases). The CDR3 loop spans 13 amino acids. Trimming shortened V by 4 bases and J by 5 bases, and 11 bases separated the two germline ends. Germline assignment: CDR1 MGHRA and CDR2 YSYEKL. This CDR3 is CASSRQGGYGYTF. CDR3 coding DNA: TGCGCCAGCAGCCGTCAGGGTGGATATGGCTACACCTTC.

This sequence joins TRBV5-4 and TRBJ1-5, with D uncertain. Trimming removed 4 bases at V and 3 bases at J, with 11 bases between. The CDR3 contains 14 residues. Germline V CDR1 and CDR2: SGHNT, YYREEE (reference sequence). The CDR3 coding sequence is TGTGCCAGCAGCACCGACGGAGCCAATCAGCCCCAGCATTTT. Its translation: CASSTDGANQPQHF. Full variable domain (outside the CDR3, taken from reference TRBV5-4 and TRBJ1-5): ETGVTQSPTHLIKTRGQQVTLRCSSQSGHNTVSWYQQALGQGPQFIFQYYREEENGRGNFPPRFSGLQFPNYSSELNVNALELDDSALYLCASSTDGANQPQHFGDGTRLSIL.

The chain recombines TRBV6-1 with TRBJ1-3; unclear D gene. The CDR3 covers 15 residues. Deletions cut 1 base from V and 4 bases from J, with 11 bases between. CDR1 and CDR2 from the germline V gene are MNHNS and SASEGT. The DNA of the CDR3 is TGTGCCAGCAGTGAAGGGTCGGGGTACGGAAACACCATATATTTT. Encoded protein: CASSEGSGYGNTIYF.

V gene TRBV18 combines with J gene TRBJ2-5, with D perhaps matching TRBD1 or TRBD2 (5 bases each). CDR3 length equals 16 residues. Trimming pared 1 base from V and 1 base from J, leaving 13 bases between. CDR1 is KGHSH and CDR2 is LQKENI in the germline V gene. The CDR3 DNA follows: TGTGCCAGCTCACCACAATTCGGGACGGTCCAAGAGACCCAGTACTTC. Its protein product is CASSPQFGTVQETQYF.

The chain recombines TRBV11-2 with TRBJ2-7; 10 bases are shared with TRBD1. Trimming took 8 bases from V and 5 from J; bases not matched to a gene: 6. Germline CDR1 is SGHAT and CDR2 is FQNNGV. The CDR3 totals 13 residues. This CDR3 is CASAGTGDNEQYF. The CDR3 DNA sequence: TGTGCCAGCGCCGGGACAGGGGACAACGAGCAGTACTTC.

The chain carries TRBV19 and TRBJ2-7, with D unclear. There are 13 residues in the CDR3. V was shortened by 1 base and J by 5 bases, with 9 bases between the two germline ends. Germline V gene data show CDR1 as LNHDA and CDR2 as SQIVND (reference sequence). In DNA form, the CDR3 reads TGTGCCAGTAGTATAGTAGTTGGGAACGAGCAGTACTTC. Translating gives CASSIVVGNEQYF.

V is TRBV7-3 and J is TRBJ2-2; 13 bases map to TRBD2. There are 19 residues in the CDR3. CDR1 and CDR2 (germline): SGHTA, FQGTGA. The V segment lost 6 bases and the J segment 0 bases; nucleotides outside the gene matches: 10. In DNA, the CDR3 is TGTGCCAGCAGTCCCCAAGGACTAGCGGGAGTATCGAACACCGGGGAGCTGTTTTTT. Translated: CASSPQGLAGVSNTGELFF.

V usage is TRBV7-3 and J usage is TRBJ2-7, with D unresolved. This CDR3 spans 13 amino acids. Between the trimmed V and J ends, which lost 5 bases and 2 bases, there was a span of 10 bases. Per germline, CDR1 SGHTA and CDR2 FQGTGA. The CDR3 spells CASSKDGTYEQYF. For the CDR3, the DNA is TGTGCCAGCAGCAAGGACGGCACCTACGAGCAGTACTTC.

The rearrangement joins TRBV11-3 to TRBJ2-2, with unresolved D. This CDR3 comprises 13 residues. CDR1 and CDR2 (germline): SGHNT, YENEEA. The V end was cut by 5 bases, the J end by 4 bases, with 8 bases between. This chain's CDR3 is CASSPAGTGELFF. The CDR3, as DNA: TGTGCCAGCAGCCCGGCCGGCACCGGGGAGCTGTTTTTT.

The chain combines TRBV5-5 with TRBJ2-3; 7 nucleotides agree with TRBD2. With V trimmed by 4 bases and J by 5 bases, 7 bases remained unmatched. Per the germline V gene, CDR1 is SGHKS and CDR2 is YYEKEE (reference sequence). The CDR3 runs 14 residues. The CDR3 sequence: CASSPGGGRDTQYF. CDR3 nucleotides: TGTGCCAGCAGCCCGGGAGGAGGAAGAGATACGCAGTATTTT. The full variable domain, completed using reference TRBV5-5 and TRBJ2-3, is DAGVTQSPTHLIKTRGQQVTLRCSPISGHKSVSWYQQVLGQGPQFIFQYYEKEERGRGNFPDRFSARQFPNYSSELNVNALLLGDSALYLCASSPGGGRDTQYFGPGTRLTVL.

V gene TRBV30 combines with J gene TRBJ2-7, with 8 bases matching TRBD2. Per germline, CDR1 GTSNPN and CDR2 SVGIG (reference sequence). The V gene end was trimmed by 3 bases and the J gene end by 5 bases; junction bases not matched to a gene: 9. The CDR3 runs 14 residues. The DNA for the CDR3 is TGTGCCTGGAGGCCAGGCGGGGGGTTCCACGAGCAGTACGTC. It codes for CAWRPGGGFHEQYV.

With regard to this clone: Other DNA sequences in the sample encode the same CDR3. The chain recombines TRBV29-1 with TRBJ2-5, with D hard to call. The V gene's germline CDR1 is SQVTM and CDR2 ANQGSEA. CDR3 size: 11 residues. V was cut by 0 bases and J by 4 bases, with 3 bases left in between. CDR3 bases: TGCAGCGTTGAAGATAGAGAGACCCAGTACTTC. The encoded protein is CSVEDRETQYF.

The CDR3 nucleotides read TGTGCCAGCAGTTTAGTGGGGAACTATGGCTACACCTTC. Its protein is CASSLVGNYGYTF. The rearrangement uses TRBV28 and TRBJ1-2; D not certain. CDR1 and CDR2 from the germline V gene are MDHEN and SYDVKM. Trimming left V 2 bases short and J 2 bases short, with 6 bases between. This CDR3 spans 13 amino acids.